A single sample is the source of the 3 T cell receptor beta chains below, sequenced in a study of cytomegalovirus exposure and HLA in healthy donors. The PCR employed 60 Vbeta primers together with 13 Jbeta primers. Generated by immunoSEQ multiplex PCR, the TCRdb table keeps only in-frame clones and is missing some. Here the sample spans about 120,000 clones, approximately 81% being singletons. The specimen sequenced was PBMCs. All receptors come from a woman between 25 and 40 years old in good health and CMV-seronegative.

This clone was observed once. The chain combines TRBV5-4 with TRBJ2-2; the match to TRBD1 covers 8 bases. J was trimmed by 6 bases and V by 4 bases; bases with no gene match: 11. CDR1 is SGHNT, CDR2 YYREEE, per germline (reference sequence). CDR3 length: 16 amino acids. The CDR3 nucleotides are TGTGCCAGCAGCCTTGGACAGGGCGGTAGAGCCGGGGAGCTGTTTTTT. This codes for CASSLGQGGRAGELFF.

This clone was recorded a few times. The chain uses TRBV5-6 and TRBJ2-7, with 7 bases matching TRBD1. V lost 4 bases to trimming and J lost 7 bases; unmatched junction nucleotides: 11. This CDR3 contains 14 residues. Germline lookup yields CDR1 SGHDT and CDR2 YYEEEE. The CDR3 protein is CASSIRDSPREQYF. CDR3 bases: TGTGCCAGCAGCATCCGGGACAGCCCTCGGGAGCAGTACTTC.

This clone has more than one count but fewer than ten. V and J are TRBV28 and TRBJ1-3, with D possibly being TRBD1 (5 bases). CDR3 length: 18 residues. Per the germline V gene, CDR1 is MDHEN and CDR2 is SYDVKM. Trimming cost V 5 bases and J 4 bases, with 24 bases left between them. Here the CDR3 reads CASSAYPHDSRRGNTIYF. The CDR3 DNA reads TGTGCCAGCAGTGCATACCCCCACGACAGCAGGCGGGGAAACACCATATATTTT.